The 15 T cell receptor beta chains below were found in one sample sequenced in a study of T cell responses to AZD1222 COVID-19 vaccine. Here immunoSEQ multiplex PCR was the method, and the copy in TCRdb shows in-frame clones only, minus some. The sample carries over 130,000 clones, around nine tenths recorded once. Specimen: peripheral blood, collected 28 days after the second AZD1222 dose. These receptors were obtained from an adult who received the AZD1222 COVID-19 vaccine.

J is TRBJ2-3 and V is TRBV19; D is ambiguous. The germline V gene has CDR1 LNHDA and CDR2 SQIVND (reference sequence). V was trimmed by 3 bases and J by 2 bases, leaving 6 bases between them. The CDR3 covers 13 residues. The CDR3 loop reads CASSIASTDTQYF. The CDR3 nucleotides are TGTGCCAGTAGTATCGCATCCACAGATACGCAGTATTTT.

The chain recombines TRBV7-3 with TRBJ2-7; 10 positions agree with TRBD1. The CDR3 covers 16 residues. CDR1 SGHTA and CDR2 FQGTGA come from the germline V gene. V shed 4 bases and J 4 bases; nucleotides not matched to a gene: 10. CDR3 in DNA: TGTGCCAGCAGCTCAGCCCCGGGACAGGGGTTTTACGAGCAGTACTTC. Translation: CASSSAPGQGFYEQYF.

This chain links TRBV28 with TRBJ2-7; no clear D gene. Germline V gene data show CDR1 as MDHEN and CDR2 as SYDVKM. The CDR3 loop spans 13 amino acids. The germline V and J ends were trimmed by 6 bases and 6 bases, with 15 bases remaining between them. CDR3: CASRSRPAFEQYF. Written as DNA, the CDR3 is TGTGCCAGCAGGAGTAGACCAGCGTTCGAGCAGTACTTC. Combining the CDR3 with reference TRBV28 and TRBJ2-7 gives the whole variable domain DVKVTQSSRYLVKRTGEKVFLECVQDMDHENMFWYRQDPGLGLRLIYFSYDVKMKEKGDIPEGYSVSREKKERFSLILESASTNQTSMYLCASRSRPAFEQYFGPGTRLTVT.

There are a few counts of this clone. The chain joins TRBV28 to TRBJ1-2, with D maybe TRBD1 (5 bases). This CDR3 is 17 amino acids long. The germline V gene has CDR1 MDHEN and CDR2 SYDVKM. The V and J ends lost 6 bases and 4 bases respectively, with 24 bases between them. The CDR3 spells CASSPFRRGGGAYGYTF. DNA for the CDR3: TGTGCCAGCAGCCCCTTTAGGAGGGGAGGTGGGGCCTATGGCTACACCTTC.

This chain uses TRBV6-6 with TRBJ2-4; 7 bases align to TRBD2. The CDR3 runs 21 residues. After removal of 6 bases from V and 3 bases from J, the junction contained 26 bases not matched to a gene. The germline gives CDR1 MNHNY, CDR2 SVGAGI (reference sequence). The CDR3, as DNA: TGTGCCAGCAGCCCATATGCTGATGGAAGGCGGGAGAGCGTAGTCAAAAACATTCAGTACTTC. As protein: CASSPYADGRRESVVKNIQYF.

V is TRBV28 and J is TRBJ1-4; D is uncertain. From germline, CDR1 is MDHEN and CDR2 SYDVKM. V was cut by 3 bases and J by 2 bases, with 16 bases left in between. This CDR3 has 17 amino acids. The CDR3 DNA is TGTGCCAGCAGTTTTACTCCCAACGCGCGTACTAATGAAAAACTGTTTTTT. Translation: CASSFTPNARTNEKLFF.

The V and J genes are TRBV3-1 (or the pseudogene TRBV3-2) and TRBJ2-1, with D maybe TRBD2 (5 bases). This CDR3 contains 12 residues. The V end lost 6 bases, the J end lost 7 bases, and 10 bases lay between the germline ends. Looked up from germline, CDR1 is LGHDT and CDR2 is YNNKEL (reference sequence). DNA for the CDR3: TGTGCCAGCAGTAAACTAGGAAATGAGCAGTTCTTC. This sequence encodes CASSKLGNEQFF.

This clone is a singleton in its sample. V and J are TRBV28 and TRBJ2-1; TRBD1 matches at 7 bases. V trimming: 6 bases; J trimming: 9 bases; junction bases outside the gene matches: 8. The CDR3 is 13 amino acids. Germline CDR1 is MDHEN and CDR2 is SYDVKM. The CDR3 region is CASSLGTETEQFF. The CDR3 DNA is TGTGCCAGCAGCCTCGGGACAGAAACTGAGCAGTTCTTC.

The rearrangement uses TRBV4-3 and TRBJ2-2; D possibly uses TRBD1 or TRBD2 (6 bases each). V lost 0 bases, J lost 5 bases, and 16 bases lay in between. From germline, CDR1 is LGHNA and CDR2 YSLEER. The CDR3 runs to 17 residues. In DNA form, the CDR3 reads TGCGCCAGCAGCCAAGATGACGTCGGGGGCTCAACCGGGGAGCTGTTTTTT. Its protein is CASSQDDVGGSTGELFF.

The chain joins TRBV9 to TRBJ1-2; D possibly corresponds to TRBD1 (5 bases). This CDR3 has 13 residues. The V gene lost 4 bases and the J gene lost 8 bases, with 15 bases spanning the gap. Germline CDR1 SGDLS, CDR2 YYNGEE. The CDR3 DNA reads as TGTGCCAGCAGCTTTACTACGGGACGCGGCTACACCTTC. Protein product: CASSFTTGRGYTF.

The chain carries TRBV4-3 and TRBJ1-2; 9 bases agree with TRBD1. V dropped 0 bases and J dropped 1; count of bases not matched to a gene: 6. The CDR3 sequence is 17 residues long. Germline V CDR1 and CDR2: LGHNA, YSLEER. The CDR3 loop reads CASSQDAGQGSNYGYTF. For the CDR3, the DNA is TGCGCCAGCAGCCAAGATGCGGGACAGGGAAGTAACTATGGCTACACCTTC.

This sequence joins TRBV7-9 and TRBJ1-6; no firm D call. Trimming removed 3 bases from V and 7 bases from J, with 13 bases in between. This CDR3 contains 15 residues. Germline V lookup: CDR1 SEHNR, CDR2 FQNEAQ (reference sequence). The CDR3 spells CASSFMISRNSPLHF. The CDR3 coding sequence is TGTGCCAGCAGCTTTATGATAAGCAGGAATTCACCCCTCCACTTT. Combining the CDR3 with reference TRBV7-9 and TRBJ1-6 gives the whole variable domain DTGVSQNPRHKITKRGQNVTFRCDPISEHNRLYWYRQTLGQGPEFLTYFQNEAQLEKSRLLSDRFSAERPKGSFSTLEIQRTEQGDSAMYLCASSFMISRNSPLHFGNGTRLTVT.

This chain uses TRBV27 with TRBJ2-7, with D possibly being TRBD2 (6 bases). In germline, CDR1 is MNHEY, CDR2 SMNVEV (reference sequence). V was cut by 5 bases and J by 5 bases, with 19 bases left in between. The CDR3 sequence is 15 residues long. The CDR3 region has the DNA TGTGCCAGCAGTACCCGACTAGTTGCGAGCGACGAGCAGTACTTC. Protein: CASSTRLVASDEQYF.

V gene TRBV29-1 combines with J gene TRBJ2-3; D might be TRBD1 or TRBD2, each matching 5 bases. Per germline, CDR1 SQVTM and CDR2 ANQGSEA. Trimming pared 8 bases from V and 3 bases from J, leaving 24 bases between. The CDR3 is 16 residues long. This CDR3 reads CSSTAVGRGRTDTQYF. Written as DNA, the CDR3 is TGCAGCTCGACAGCGGTAGGGCGTGGGAGAACAGATACGCAGTATTTT.

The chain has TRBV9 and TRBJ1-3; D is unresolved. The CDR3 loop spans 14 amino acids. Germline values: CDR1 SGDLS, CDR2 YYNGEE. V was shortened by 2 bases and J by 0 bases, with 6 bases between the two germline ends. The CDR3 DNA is TGTGCCAGCAGCGTCGGACTCTCTGGAAACACCATATATTTT. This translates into CASSVGLSGNTIYF.